This T cell receptor (beta chain) derives from a study of Ad26.COV2.S vaccination and SARS-CoV-2 variants. Treatment: about 20 received Ad26.COV2.S at low or high dose, single or two shots; a few received placebo; per-sample allocation not given. Each sample was drawn 63 days after the first injection (of vaccine or placebo). The V end was cut by 6 bases, the J end by 6 bases, with 17 bases between. This CDR3 is 14 amino acids long. CDR1 and CDR2 from the germline V gene are LNHDA and SQIVND (reference sequence). The table came from immunoSEQ multiplex PCR; TCRdb's copy has only in-frame clones and leaves some out. The sample records some 340,000 clones, about 82% being singletons.

This sequence originates from a person between 18 and 60 years old who received the Ad26.COV2.S COVID-19 vaccine or a placebo. V gene TRBV19 combines with J gene TRBJ1-2, with D possibly TRBD1 on 5 matching bases. The sequences come from peripheral blood, collected in a trial of Ad26.COV2.S vaccine versus placebo. The CDR3 sequence is CASSPEVGPHGYTF. CDR3 nucleotide sequence: TGTGCCAGTAGCCCCGAGGTGGGGCCACATGGCTACACCTTC.